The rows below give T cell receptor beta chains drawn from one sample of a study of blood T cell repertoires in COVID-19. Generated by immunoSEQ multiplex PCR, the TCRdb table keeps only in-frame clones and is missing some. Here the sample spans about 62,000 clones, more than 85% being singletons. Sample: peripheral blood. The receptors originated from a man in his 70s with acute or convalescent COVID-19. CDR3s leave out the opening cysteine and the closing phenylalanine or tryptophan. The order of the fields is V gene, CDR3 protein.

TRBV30	AWADRTEAF
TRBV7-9	ASSPGTATNEKLF
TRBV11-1	ASSPQTVNTEAF
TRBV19	ASSTFATNEKLF
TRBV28	ASREQGARGNTIY
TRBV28	ASSTPPVRTEAF
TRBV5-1	ASSRGQGNTEAF
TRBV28	ASSSHQKAGRAGANVLT
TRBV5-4	ASSWTSSTDTQY
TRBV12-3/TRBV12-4	ASSLAGVEQF
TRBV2	ASKGTANTGELF
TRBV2	ASNPQGGQPQH
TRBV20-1	SARDEATYT
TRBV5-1	ASSLERATDTQY
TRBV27	ASSLGVNVHEQY
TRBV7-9	ASKGRVPKETQY
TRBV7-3	ASSLGTGPGNGELF
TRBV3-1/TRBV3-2	ASSRGQGNEQF
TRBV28	ASGDRKGSL
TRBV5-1	ASSLGGTSGSVRETQY
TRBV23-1	ASIHGETQY
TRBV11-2	ASSLDSDYGYT
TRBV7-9	ASSSSRTQNSYNEQF
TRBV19	ASSLGALSGNTIY
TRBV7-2	ASSLVRTSGFTDTQY